These 9 T cell receptor beta chains share one sample of origin, sequenced in a study of blood T cell repertoires in COVID-19. Only in-frame clones appear in the TCRdb table, and some are missing; sequencing was by immunoSEQ multiplex PCR. The sample holds around 20,000 clones, 87% seen once. Sequencing was carried out using peripheral blood. The origin of the receptors is a human donor in a cohort sampled during active COVID-19.

The CDR3 region has the DNA TGCGCCAGCAGCCAAGAAGCGGGAATGGGGTCGGGCGAGCAGTACTTC. This encodes CASSQEAGMGSGEQYF. This chain joins TRBV4-1 and TRBJ2-7, with 7 bases lining up with TRBD2. Germline loops: CDR1 MGHRA, CDR2 YSYEKL. The CDR3 covers 16 residues. V shed 0 bases, J shed 6 bases, and the junction held 11 bases outside the gene matches.

This chain links TRBV6-2 or TRBV6-3 with TRBJ2-1, with D possibly being TRBD1 (5 bases). CDR3 length: 15 amino acids. The germline V and J ends were trimmed by 3 bases and 5 bases, with 14 bases remaining between them. Germline CDR1 reads MNHEY; CDR2 reads SVGEGT. CDR3 amino acids: CASSYWVGHNNEQFF. The CDR3 DNA reads as TGTGCCAGCAGTTATTGGGTCGGACACAACAATGAGCAGTTCTTC.

V gene TRBV9 combines with J gene TRBJ1-1, with a tentative D call TRBD1 (5 bases). The V gene lost 0 bases and the J gene lost 4 bases, with 10 bases spanning the gap. Germline lookup yields CDR1 SGDLS and CDR2 YYNGEE. There are 14 residues in the CDR3. The CDR3 reads CASSVGQGSTEAFF. CDR3 in DNA: TGTGCCAGCAGCGTAGGGCAGGGCAGCACTGAAGCTTTCTTT.

The chain uses TRBV24-1 and TRBJ2-3, with 7 bases identical to TRBD1. CDR3 length equals 17 residues. V shed 5 bases, J shed 4 bases, and the junction held 14 bases outside the gene matches. Germline V gene lookup returns CDR1 KGHDR and CDR2 SFDVKD. CDR3 DNA: TGTGCCACCAGTGCCACGACAGGGCTATGGAGACCAGATACGCAGTATTTT. Translation gives CATSATTGLWRPDTQYF.

This chain connects TRBV5-6 to TRBJ1-4; possible D gene TRBD1, 6 bases. CDR1 SGHDT and CDR2 YYEEEE come from the germline V gene. V shed 1 base and J shed 8 bases, with 12 bases lying between them. The CDR3 is 14 residues long. Here the CDR3 DNA reads TGTGCCAGCAGCTTGTTCCAGGGGAACGAAAAACTGTTTTTT. Protein sequence: CASSLFQGNEKLFF.

The chain is built from TRBV28 and TRBJ2-5; the match to TRBD1 covers 7 bases. CDR1 and CDR2 from the germline V gene are MDHEN and SYDVKM. V trimming: 6 bases; J trimming: 1 base; junction bases outside the gene matches: 8. This CDR3 comprises 15 residues. The CDR3 region has the DNA TGTGCCAGCAGCCCACCGAGGGGGCGCCAAGAGACCCAGTACTTC. This translates into CASSPPRGRQETQYF.

V gene TRBV5-8 combines with J gene TRBJ2-6; D not certain. The CDR3 length is 13 residues. Germline assignment: CDR1 SGHTS and CDR2 YDEGEE. Trimming took 5 bases from V and 1 from J, leaving 4 bases between them. This chain's CDR3 is CASRLSGANVLTF. The CDR3 DNA sequence: TGTGCCAGCAGGTTATCTGGGGCCAACGTCCTGACTTTC.

The chain carries TRBV7-6 and TRBJ1-2; the D gene is possibly TRBD1 (6 bases). The CDR3 is 15 residues long. CDR1 SGHVS and CDR2 FNYEAQ come from the germline V gene. V dropped 5 bases and J dropped 2 bases, with 15 bases sitting between them. The CDR3, as DNA: TGTGCCAGCAGCCAAGAACAGGGAGCGAACTATGGCTACACCTTC. This gives the protein CASSQEQGANYGYTF.

This sequence joins TRBV6-2 or TRBV6-3 and TRBJ2-1; perhaps TRBD2 as D (6 bases). CDR1 and CDR2 (germline): MNHEY, SVGEGT. The CDR3 sequence is 14 residues long. The germline V and J ends were trimmed by 5 bases and 7 bases, with 15 bases remaining between them. The DNA for the CDR3 is TGTGCCAGCAGTGGTGAAGTGGGAGGAAATGAGCAGTTCTTC. The encoded protein is CASSGEVGGNEQFF.